The 28 T cell receptor beta chains presented below share a single source sample, sequenced in a study of shared clonotypes between healthy human individuals. Clones were read by immunoSEQ multiplex PCR, and TCRdb kept only the in-frame ones, dropping some. The table records about 600,000 clones, 97% of them present only once. Sequences were obtained from naive CD4+ T cells sorted from blood. Documented subset: CD45RA+ positively selected. The receptors stem from a woman aged 30 to 39 in good health.

This chain joins TRBV15 and TRBJ2-5; 7 nucleotides agree with TRBD1. This CDR3 has 16 residues. Trimming took 3 bases from V and 2 from J; bases not matched to a gene: 9. Germline V gene lookup returns CDR1 LNHNV and CDR2 YYDKDF (reference sequence). CDR3 DNA sequence: TGTGCCACCAGCAGGTTACAGGGGTTTGGGCAAGAGACCCAGTACTTC. Translated, it gives CATSRLQGFGQETQYF.

This chain joins TRBV10-1 and TRBJ1-1; 8 bases fit TRBD1. CDR3 size: 16 residues. The junction had 9 bases not matched to a gene; V was cut back by 6 bases and J by 0 bases. Looked up from germline, CDR1 is WNHNN and CDR2 is SYGVQD (reference sequence). This CDR3 is CASSPDRAAVNTEAFF. The DNA of the CDR3 is TGCGCCAGCAGCCCGGACAGGGCTGCGGTGAACACTGAAGCTTTCTTT.

A note on this clone: Other DNA sequences within the sample encode an identical CDR3. The chain carries TRBV18 and TRBJ1-2; 7 nucleotides match TRBD1. Trimming cost V 2 bases and J 5 bases; bases outside gene matches: 2. This CDR3 contains 13 residues. Germline V CDR1 and CDR2: KGHSH, LQKENI. This chain's CDR3 is CASSPGDRYGYTF. CDR3 bases: TGTGCCAGCTCACCAGGGGACAGATATGGCTACACCTTC.

The chain employs TRBV27 and TRBJ2-3; TRBD1 or TRBD2 may be the D gene (5 bases each). This CDR3 contains 16 residues. Deletions cut 6 bases from V and 10 bases from J, with 26 bases between. Per the germline V gene, CDR1 is MNHEY and CDR2 is SMNVEV (reference sequence). As DNA, the CDR3 is TGTGCCAGCAGATGGGGACGATCACTCTCTCTTGGGGCGCAGTATTTT. Its protein is CASRWGRSLSLGAQYF.

This sequence joins TRBV5-4 and TRBJ2-5, with TRBD2 as a possible D gene (6 bases). CDR1 is SGHNT and CDR2 is YYREEE in the germline V gene (reference sequence). The CDR3 runs 15 residues. V was pared by 0 bases and J by 5 bases, with 14 bases between. The CDR3 loop reads CASSLDRGSRETQYF. The CDR3, as DNA: TGTGCCAGCAGCTTGGATCGGGGGAGTAGGGAGACCCAGTACTTC. Complete variable domain (other parts from reference TRBV5-4 and TRBJ2-5): ETGVTQSPTHLIKTRGQQVTLRCSSQSGHNTVSWYQQALGQGPQFIFQYYREEENGRGNFPPRFSGLQFPNYSSELNVNALELDDSALYLCASSLDRGSRETQYFGPGTRLLVL.

V is TRBV6-5 and J is TRBJ1-5; D unresolved. The CDR3 length is 14 residues. Germline V CDR1 and CDR2: MNHEY, SVGAGI. V lost 8 bases and J lost 4, with 15 bases in between. DNA of the CDR3: TGTGCCAGCGGGAGCCGAGCAGTAAATCAGCCCCAGCATTTT. Its protein product is CASGSRAVNQPQHF.

V usage is TRBV5-1 and J usage is TRBJ2-1, with a weak D call TRBD2 (6 bases). CDR1 SGHRS and CDR2 YFSETQ come from the germline V gene. The CDR3 runs to 15 residues. Trimming took 4 bases from V and 6 from J, leaving 17 bases between them. CDR3 loop: CASSPGTPGRNEQFF. CDR3 nucleotide sequence: TGCGCCAGCAGCCCCGGGACTCCCGGCCGCAATGAGCAGTTCTTC.

The J gene is TRBJ2-5, the V gene TRBV5-6; 8 nucleotides line up with TRBD1. CDR3 size: 13 residues. The germline gives CDR1 SGHDT, CDR2 YYEEEE. V was clipped by 5 bases and J by 5 bases; unmatched bases: 5. The CDR3 sequence: CASRRTGLETQYF. CDR3 bases: TGTGCCAGCAGACGGACAGGGTTGGAGACCCAGTACTTC.

The gene calls are TRBV10-3 and TRBJ1-1; a possible D gene is TRBD1 (6 bases). Trimming removed 10 bases at V and 3 bases at J, with 15 bases between. The CDR3 contains 13 residues. Germline V CDR1 and CDR2: ENHRY, SYGVKD. CDR3 residues: CATRTESYTEAFF. In DNA form, the CDR3 reads TGTGCCACCCGGACAGAATCTTACACTGAAGCTTTCTTT.

This clone was detected only once. The rearrangement joins TRBV7-9 to TRBJ2-7; unclear D gene. The CDR3 has 14 residues. Trimming removed 4 bases from V and 0 bases from J, with 10 bases in between. Germline V gives CDR1 SEHNR, CDR2 FQNEAQ (reference sequence). CDR3 protein: CASSSLLSSYEQYF. The CDR3 DNA is TGTGCCAGCAGCTCGCTCTTGTCCTCCTACGAGCAGTACTTC.

The rearrangement links TRBV9 to TRBJ1-4, with D maybe TRBD1 (6 bases). With 7 bases removed from V and 5 bases from J, the gap between germline ends came to 18 bases. The germline V gene encodes CDR1 SGDLS and CDR2 YYNGEE. The CDR3 contains 15 residues. The CDR3 sequence is CASGRGQGGNEKLFF. Here the CDR3 DNA reads TGTGCCAGCGGGCGGGGGCAGGGAGGAAATGAAAAACTGTTTTTT.

The chain carries TRBV5-1 and TRBJ2-1, with TRBD2 matching 7 bases. The CDR3 consists of 12 residues. J gave up 10 bases and V 5 bases, and 6 bases lay outside the gene matches. Germline-derived CDR1 and CDR2 are SGHRS and YFSETQ. CDR3 region: CASSTTGGEQFF. The CDR3 bases are TGCGCCAGCAGTACCACCGGGGGGGAGCAGTTCTTC.

V usage is TRBV7-2 and J usage is TRBJ2-7, with 7 nucleotides matching TRBD2. With 3 bases clipped from V and 3 bases from J, the junction kept 8 bases outside the gene matches. This CDR3 comprises 15 residues. CDR1 is SGHTA and CDR2 is FQGNSA in the germline V gene. The CDR3 region is CASSLVPGLIYEQYF. CDR3 sequence (DNA): TGTGCCAGCAGCTTGGTCCCGGGACTAATCTACGAGCAGTACTTC.

The chain employs TRBV11-2 and TRBJ2-3; TRBD2 matches 10 bases. J gave up 5 bases and V 5 bases, and 4 bases lay outside the gene matches. The CDR3 length is 14 residues. Germline CDR1 reads SGHAT; CDR2 reads FQNNGV. CDR3 DNA sequence: TGTGCCAGCAGCCCATCTAGCGGGGGAGATACGCAGTATTTT. This encodes CASSPSSGGDTQYF.

The V and J genes are TRBV28 and TRBJ1-1; 8 bases agree with TRBD1. J lost 8 bases, V lost 1 base, and 9 bases had no gene match. CDR3 length equals 15 residues. The germline CDR1 and CDR2 sequences are MDHEN and SYDVKM. CDR3 nucleotides: TGTGCCAGCAGTTTATACGGACAGGGCGGAGAAGAAGCTTTCTTT. It specifies CASSLYGQGGEEAFF. Using reference TRBV28 and TRBJ1-1 for the parts outside the CDR3, the full variable domain is DVKVTQSSRYLVKRTGEKVFLECVQDMDHENMFWYRQDPGLGLRLIYFSYDVKMKEKGDIPEGYSVSREKKERFSLILESASTNQTSMYLCASSLYGQGGEEAFFGQGTRLTVV.

The CDR3 nucleotides read TGTGCCAGCAGTTTGCCCCCGGGACAGGGACGGTATTTT. Translating it yields CASSLPPGQGRYF. J is TRBJ2-3 and V is TRBV28; 9 bases map to TRBD1. CDR1 MDHEN and CDR2 SYDVKM come from the germline V gene. J lost 14 bases, V lost 3 bases, and 9 bases had no gene match. This CDR3 is 13 amino acids long.

V and J are TRBV5-1 and TRBJ1-1; tentatively, D is TRBD1 (5 bases). Trimming left V 4 bases short and J 0 bases short, with 16 bases between. The CDR3 extends over 16 amino acids. In germline, CDR1 is SGHRS, CDR2 YFSETQ. As DNA, the CDR3 is TGCGCCAGCAGCCTGGTGGGCAGGGCCATGAACACTGAAGCTTTCTTT. Encoded protein: CASSLVGRAMNTEAFF.

The chain couples TRBV15 to TRBJ1-1; D remains unclear. V was cut by 1 base and J by 8 bases, with 8 bases left in between. The CDR3 contains 12 residues. CDR1 and CDR2 from the germline V gene are LNHNV and YYDKDF (reference sequence). The CDR3 loop is CATSRVGSEAFF. CDR3 nucleotide sequence: TGTGCCACCAGCAGAGTCGGGTCCGAAGCTTTCTTT.

The rearrangement links TRBV19 to TRBJ2-7, with 7 bases fitting TRBD2. This CDR3 contains 16 residues. From germline, CDR1 is LNHDA and CDR2 SQIVND (reference sequence). After removal of 1 base from V and 3 bases from J, the junction contained 9 bases not matched to a gene. Here the CDR3 reads CASSIGLASGYYEQYF. CDR3 sequence (DNA): TGTGCCAGTAGTATAGGTTTAGCTAGCGGCTACTACGAGCAGTACTTC.

This chain links TRBV7-8 with TRBJ2-5; D possibly uses TRBD1 or TRBD2 (5 bases each). CDR1 and CDR2 (germline): SGHVS, FQNEAQ. V was trimmed by 5 bases and J by 4 bases, leaving 20 bases between them. The CDR3 consists of 16 residues. The CDR3 loop is CASSLQDWGNRETQYF. CDR3 DNA: TGTGCCAGCAGCCTTCAGGACTGGGGGAACCGAGAGACCCAGTACTTC.

This clone was counted only a few times. The sample contains more than one DNA sequence encoding this CDR3. The chain carries TRBV30 and TRBJ1-4; TRBD1 is a possible D gene (6 bases). The V end was cut by 0 bases, the J end by 5 bases, with 7 bases between. CDR1 and CDR2 (germline): GTSNPN, SVGIG (reference sequence). CDR3 size: 13 residues. CDR3 coding DNA: TGTGCCTGGAGTGTTCAGGGGAATGAAAAACTGTTTTTT. Residues: CAWSVQGNEKLFF.

This sequence joins TRBV15 and TRBJ1-2, with D tentatively TRBD1 (5 bases). This CDR3 contains 16 residues. The V gene lost 4 bases and the J gene lost 3 bases, with 18 bases spanning the gap. CDR1 is LNHNV and CDR2 is YYDKDF in the germline V gene (reference sequence). The CDR3 spells CATSITMWGHDYGYTF. The CDR3 DNA is TGTGCCACCAGCATCACGATGTGGGGCCATGACTATGGCTACACCTTC.

The chain has TRBV6-5 and TRBJ1-1; D is possibly TRBD1 (6 bases). CDR3 length equals 11 residues. V lost 7 bases and J 8 bases, leaving 11 bases between the germline ends. CDR1 is MNHEY, CDR2 SVGAGI, per germline. Here the CDR3 reads CASMWGLEAFF. For the CDR3, the DNA is TGTGCCAGCATGTGGGGGCTAGAAGCTTTCTTT.

The chain combines TRBV6-6 with TRBJ1-2; 10 bases fit TRBD1. The length of the CDR3 is 16 residues. V lost 1 base, J lost 3 bases, and 5 bases stayed unmatched. CDR1 MNHNY and CDR2 SVGAGI come from the germline V gene (reference sequence). This chain's CDR3 is CASSYYLDRGDYGYTF. CDR3 DNA sequence: TGTGCCAGCAGTTACTACCTGGACAGGGGGGACTATGGCTACACCTTC.

Points on this clone: This CDR3 is missing its conserved last phenylalanine or tryptophan, likely due to a read error. Because the CDR3's place on the DNA is in doubt, the DNA is left out and the CDR3 is given as listed by TCRdb. The genes are TRBV28 and TRBJ1-2. The CDR3 spans 15 residues, counting both ends. Germline CDR1 reads MDHEN; CDR2 reads SYDVKM. This chain's CDR3 is CASRLYPYIGYGYSL.

The chain couples TRBV2 to TRBJ2-2, with D maybe TRBD2 (6 bases). The CDR3 is 16 residues long. The germline V and J ends were trimmed by 7 bases and 5 bases, with 20 bases remaining between them. Germline CDR1 is SNHLY and CDR2 is FYNNEI. As DNA, the CDR3 is TGTGCCAGCATGCGGGACTCCCTAGCCGTTACCGGGGAGCTGTTTTTT. It codes for CASMRDSLAVTGELFF.

CDR3 residues: CASSSNRQGHSYEQYF. The CDR3 DNA sequence: TGTGCCAGCAGCTCAAATAGACAGGGGCACTCCTACGAGCAGTACTTC. This chain uses TRBV5-6 with TRBJ2-7, with TRBD1 identical over 8 bases. Trimming at V came to 3 bases and at J to 0 bases, leaving 8 bases not matched to a gene. CDR1 and CDR2 (germline): SGHDT, YYEEEE. The CDR3 sequence is 16 residues long.

Here the CDR3 reads CASSFRDGSSYNEQFF. DNA for the CDR3: TGTGCCAGCAGCTTCCGGGACGGAAGCTCCTACAATGAGCAGTTCTTC. The chain carries TRBV5-6 and TRBJ2-1; TRBD1 or TRBD2 may be the D gene (5 bases each). The CDR3 covers 16 residues. The germline V and J ends were trimmed by 2 bases and 0 bases, with 12 bases remaining between them. Germline V CDR1 and CDR2: SGHDT, YYEEEE.